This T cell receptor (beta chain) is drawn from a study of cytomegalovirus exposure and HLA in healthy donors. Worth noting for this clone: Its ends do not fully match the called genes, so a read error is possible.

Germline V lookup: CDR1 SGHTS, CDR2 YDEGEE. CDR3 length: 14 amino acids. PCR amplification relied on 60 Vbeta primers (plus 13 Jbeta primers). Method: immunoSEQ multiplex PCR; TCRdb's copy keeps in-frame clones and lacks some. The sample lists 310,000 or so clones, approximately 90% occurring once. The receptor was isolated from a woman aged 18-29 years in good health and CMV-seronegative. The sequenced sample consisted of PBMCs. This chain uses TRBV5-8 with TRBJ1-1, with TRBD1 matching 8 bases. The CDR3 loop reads CASSFNRGNAEAFF. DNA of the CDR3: TGTGCCAGCAGCTTTAACAGGGGGAACGCTGAAGCTTTCTTT.